Listed below are T cell receptor beta chains from one sample, sequenced in a study of control samples from healthy donors and cancer patients. The protocol was immunoSEQ multiplex PCR, while the TCRdb copy is restricted to in-frame clones and leaves out a portion. The sample has tens of thousands of clones; 95% to 97% are singletons. Material for sequencing was blood. These receptors were collected from a woman aged 25 to 39 in good health. Both conserved end residues are part of each CDR3. The order of the fields is V gene, clone size, D gene, J gene, CDR3 DNA, CDR3 protein. A D gene is named only where the DNA matches it firmly. A clone size is listed for some rows: how often the clone was seen (once, few, many), or a class if it is expanded.

V gene: TRBV29-1
clone size: .
D gene: .
J gene: TRBJ2-5
CDR3 DNA: TGCAGCGTTGGGAGCTCCCAAGAGACCCAGTACTTC
CDR3 protein: CSVGSSQETQYF

V gene: TRBV7-9
clone size: .
D gene: .
J gene: TRBJ2-7
CDR3 DNA: TGTGCCAGCAGCTTAGAAGGTTTAGGGGGCTACGAGCAGTACTTC
CDR3 protein: CASSLEGLGGYEQYF

V gene: TRBV11-2
clone size: .
D gene: .
J gene: TRBJ1-6
CDR3 DNA: TGTGCCAGCAGCTTAGGCATATTTCCGCCATCACCCCTCCACTTT
CDR3 protein: CASSLGIFPPSPLHF

V gene: TRBV9
clone size: once
D gene: TRBD2
J gene: TRBJ2-1
CDR3 DNA: TGTGCCAGCAGCGTAGGCCTAGCGGGCCCTCTCTCCTACAATGAGCAGTTCTTC
CDR3 protein: CASSVGLAGPLSYNEQFF

V gene: TRBV4-1
clone size: .
D gene: .
J gene: TRBJ1-6
CDR3 DNA: TGCGCCAGCAGCCTCGTTCCGGGAGGGGCTGGTAATTCACCCCTCCACTTT
CDR3 protein: CASSLVPGGAGNSPLHF

V gene: TRBV13
clone size: .
D gene: TRBD1
J gene: TRBJ2-2
CDR3 DNA: TGTGCCAGCAGCCTCCCGGGACAGGGGGCGCCGGGCACCGGGGAGCTGTTTTTT
CDR3 protein: CASSLPGQGAPGTGELFF

V gene: TRBV10-1
clone size: .
D gene: .
J gene: TRBJ1-3
CDR3 DNA: TGCGCCAGCAGTGAAGCCCCGGGCAAAAACACCATATATTTT
CDR3 protein: CASSEAPGKNTIYF

V gene: TRBV12-5
clone size: .
D gene: TRBD1
J gene: TRBJ1-4
CDR3 DNA: TGTGCTAGTGGTATCGCAGGGGGCGGTGAAAAACTGTTTTTT
CDR3 protein: CASGIAGGGEKLFF

V gene: TRBV28
clone size: once
D gene: TRBD1
J gene: TRBJ1-5
CDR3 DNA: TGTGCCAGCAGTCCTCAGGGGGCGCGGCCCCAGCATTTT
CDR3 protein: CASSPQGARPQHF

V gene: TRBV27
clone size: .
D gene: .
J gene: TRBJ2-7
CDR3 DNA: TGTGCCAGCAGCCCAGGACCGACCTACGAGCAGTACTTC
CDR3 protein: CASSPGPTYEQYF

V gene: TRBV7-9
clone size: .
D gene: TRBD1
J gene: TRBJ2-7
CDR3 DNA: TGTGCCAGCAGCACCACCGGGACAGGCTCCTACGAGCAGTACTTC
CDR3 protein: CASSTTGTGSYEQYF

V gene: TRBV2
clone size: .
D gene: TRBD2
J gene: TRBJ2-3
CDR3 DNA: TGTGCCAGCTCGGCTAGCGGGAGCACAGATACGCAGTATTTT
CDR3 protein: CASSASGSTDTQYF

V gene: TRBV6-2/TRBV6-3
clone size: .
D gene: .
J gene: TRBJ1-5
CDR3 DNA: TGTGCCAGCAGTTTCGGCGGGGGCCCCCAGCATTTT
CDR3 protein: CASSFGGGPQHF

V gene: TRBV4-1
clone size: once
D gene: .
J gene: TRBJ2-3
CDR3 DNA: TGCGCCAGCAGCCAGCGTACCGGGACGACTATCGGGACAGATACGCAGTATTTT
CDR3 protein: CASSQRTGTTIGTDTQYF

V gene: TRBV4-2
clone size: .
D gene: TRBD1
J gene: TRBJ2-2
CDR3 DNA: TGTGCCAGCAGCCACTGGGACAGGGGGCGCGTCGGGGAGCTGTTTTTT
CDR3 protein: CASSHWDRGRVGELFF

V gene: TRBV9
clone size: .
D gene: .
J gene: TRBJ2-1
CDR3 DNA: TGTGCCAGCAGCGTCTTCCAGGACTATGCTGAGCAGTTCTTC
CDR3 protein: CASSVFQDYAEQFF

V gene: TRBV9
clone size: .
D gene: TRBD2
J gene: TRBJ2-5
CDR3 DNA: TGTGCCAGCAGCCCGACTAGCGGGACCGGCGGGGAGACCCAGTACTTC
CDR3 protein: CASSPTSGTGGETQYF

V gene: TRBV27
clone size: .
D gene: .
J gene: TRBJ1-1
CDR3 DNA: TGTGCCAGCTATTCCCTCCTGAACACTGAAGCTTTCTTT
CDR3 protein: CASYSLLNTEAFF

V gene: TRBV5-6
clone size: once
D gene: TRBD2
J gene: TRBJ2-7
CDR3 DNA: TGTGCCAGCAGCTTGAGATCTAGCGGGAGCCACTCCTACGAGCAGTACTTC
CDR3 protein: CASSLRSSGSHSYEQYF

V gene: TRBV7-9
clone size: .
D gene: .
J gene: TRBJ2-1
CDR3 DNA: TGTGCCAGCGGTGGCGGGACCCCCTACAATGAGCAGTTCTTC
CDR3 protein: CASGGGTPYNEQFF

V gene: TRBV28
clone size: .
D gene: .
J gene: TRBJ2-7
CDR3 DNA: TGTGCCAGCAGTTTATCCGGACGTAACGAGCAGTACTTC
CDR3 protein: CASSLSGRNEQYF

V gene: TRBV6-5
clone size: few
D gene: .
J gene: TRBJ1-1
CDR3 DNA: TGTGCCAGCAGTCGCGCCAGGGTGAACACTGAAGCTTTCTTT
CDR3 protein: CASSRARVNTEAFF

V gene: TRBV2
clone size: .
D gene: .
J gene: TRBJ1-5
CDR3 DNA: TGTGCCAGCAGTGCCACGAATCAGCCCCAGCATTTT
CDR3 protein: CASSATNQPQHF

V gene: TRBV9
clone size: once
D gene: .
J gene: TRBJ1-3
CDR3 DNA: TGTGCCAGCAGCGTATCTGCTTCCGCAGCTGGAAACACCATATATTTT
CDR3 protein: CASSVSASAAGNTIYF

V gene: TRBV10-2
clone size: once
D gene: .
J gene: TRBJ2-7
CDR3 DNA: TGCGCCAGCAGTGCGGGTGGGAACGAGCAGTACTTC
CDR3 protein: CASSAGGNEQYF

V gene: TRBV10-1
clone size: .
D gene: TRBD2
J gene: TRBJ2-2
CDR3 DNA: TGCGCCAGCCGGCGGCTAGCGGGAGAGCGAAGCGGGGAGCTGTTTTTT
CDR3 protein: CASRRLAGERSGELFF

V gene: TRBV5-5
clone size: .
D gene: .
J gene: TRBJ1-3
CDR3 DNA: TGTGCCAGCAGCTTCCGATCGGGGAGGGGGGCTGGAAACACCATATATTTT
CDR3 protein: CASSFRSGRGAGNTIYF

V gene: TRBV6-2/TRBV6-3
clone size: .
D gene: TRBD2
J gene: TRBJ2-2
CDR3 DNA: TGTGCCAGCAGTTACTCGAGTACCCGCCCTAGCGGGGGAAACACCGGGGAGCTGTTTTTT
CDR3 protein: CASSYSSTRPSGGNTGELFF

V gene: TRBV19
clone size: .
D gene: TRBD2
J gene: TRBJ2-4
CDR3 DNA: TGTGCCAGTAGTGGAGCGGGGGTGGACAAAAACATTCAGTACTTC
CDR3 protein: CASSGAGVDKNIQYF

V gene: TRBV12-3/TRBV12-4
clone size: .
D gene: .
J gene: TRBJ2-2
CDR3 DNA: TGTGCCAGCAGCACTACCGGGGAGCTGTTTTTT
CDR3 protein: CASSTTGELFF

V gene: TRBV27
clone size: .
D gene: TRBD1
J gene: TRBJ1-4
CDR3 DNA: TGTGCCAGCAGGGGGACAGGGGTAAAAGAAAAACTGTTTTTT
CDR3 protein: CASRGTGVKEKLFF

V gene: TRBV28
clone size: few
D gene: TRBD2
J gene: TRBJ2-3
CDR3 DNA: TGTGCCAGCAGCCCAGCGGGAGCGGGGTCAGATACGCAGTATTTT
CDR3 protein: CASSPAGAGSDTQYF

V gene: TRBV18
clone size: .
D gene: .
J gene: TRBJ2-7
CDR3 DNA: TGTGCCAGCTCACCAACTGGGGACCACGAGCAGTACTTC
CDR3 protein: CASSPTGDHEQYF

V gene: TRBV5-8
clone size: .
D gene: TRBD2
J gene: TRBJ2-1
CDR3 DNA: TGTGCCAGCAGCCCGGGACTAGCGGGAGAGGCTGATGAGCAGTTCTTC
CDR3 protein: CASSPGLAGEADEQFF

V gene: TRBV19
clone size: .
D gene: .
J gene: TRBJ2-5
CDR3 DNA: TGTGCCAGTAGTATAGCGGGCAGAGTAGGAGAGACCCAGTACTTC
CDR3 protein: CASSIAGRVGETQYF

V gene: TRBV24-1
clone size: .
D gene: TRBD1
J gene: TRBJ1-4
CDR3 DNA: TGTGCCACCAGTGATGGACAGGCTGTAGCCGCAACTAATGAAAAACTGTTTTTT
CDR3 protein: CATSDGQAVAATNEKLFF

V gene: TRBV9
clone size: .
D gene: .
J gene: TRBJ1-5
CDR3 DNA: TGTGCCAGCAGCGTAGATGGGGAAAGGGATCAGCCCCAGCATTTT
CDR3 protein: CASSVDGERDQPQHF

V gene: TRBV7-2
clone size: .
D gene: TRBD1
J gene: TRBJ1-3
CDR3 DNA: TGTGCCAGCAGCTTAGCTCTCGGGACAGGGACCCTCTCTGGAAACACCATATATTTT
CDR3 protein: CASSLALGTGTLSGNTIYF

V gene: TRBV7-3
clone size: .
D gene: .
J gene: TRBJ2-3
CDR3 DNA: TGTGCCAGCAGCTTAGATTATGTTGAGGTAGGGGGAGCTCCAGATACGCAGTATTTT
CDR3 protein: CASSLDYVEVGGAPDTQYF

V gene: TRBV6-5
clone size: .
D gene: TRBD1
J gene: TRBJ2-3
CDR3 DNA: TGTGCCAGCAGCCTGACAGGGGAGCCAGATACGCAGTATTTT
CDR3 protein: CASSLTGEPDTQYF

V gene: TRBV2
clone size: .
D gene: .
J gene: TRBJ2-1
CDR3 DNA: TGTGCCAGCAGCCCCGGGAACGGAGTCGTGCAGTTCTTC
CDR3 protein: CASSPGNGVVQFF

V gene: TRBV6-6
clone size: .
D gene: TRBD2
J gene: TRBJ2-1
CDR3 DNA: TGTGCCAGCAGTTACTCGACGGGGGAGGGGCACAATGAGCAGTTCTTC
CDR3 protein: CASSYSTGEGHNEQFF

V gene: TRBV20-1
clone size: .
D gene: .
J gene: TRBJ2-7
CDR3 DNA: TGCAGTGCTAGTCCCGGACAGTCCTACGAGCAGTACTTC
CDR3 protein: CSASPGQSYEQYF

V gene: TRBV12-5
clone size: .
D gene: TRBD1
J gene: TRBJ2-1
CDR3 DNA: TGTGCTAGTGGTTTGCCCGGGACAGGGGGCGCCCCCAATGAGCAGTTCTTC
CDR3 protein: CASGLPGTGGAPNEQFF

V gene: TRBV28
clone size: .
D gene: .
J gene: TRBJ1-2
CDR3 DNA: TGTGCCAGCAGTTTATCGAAGAAAGGCTACACCTTC
CDR3 protein: CASSLSKKGYTF

V gene: TRBV4-2
clone size: .
D gene: TRBD2
J gene: TRBJ2-5
CDR3 DNA: TGTGCCAGCAGCCAAGTAATGACTAGCTCGCAAGAGACCCAGTACTTC
CDR3 protein: CASSQVMTSSQETQYF

V gene: TRBV27
clone size: .
D gene: TRBD1
J gene: TRBJ2-7
CDR3 DNA: TGTGCCAGCAGTTTATCTCACAGGGGGCCCGAGCAGTACTTC
CDR3 protein: CASSLSHRGPEQYF